This TCR beta chain derives from a study of cytomegalovirus exposure and HLA in healthy donors. This clone has just a few counts. The antigen is unknown. Method: immunoSEQ multiplex PCR; TCRdb's copy keeps in-frame clones and lacks some. The repertoire includes roughly 65,000 clones, about 91% of them detected once, and 2.5% to 3.5% sits in the top ten. Germline CDR1 SGHDN, CDR2 FVKESK. The CDR3 spans 15 residues. Trimming at V came to 4 bases and at J to 5 bases, leaving 9 bases not matched to a gene. General study results and limits: According to a subsequent analysis, TCR clusters identified in the first cohort showed a tendency to co-occur across the approximately 120 validation repertoires. Most TCRs appeared rarely, but some public TCRs recurred in many donors.

An approximately 120-subject validation cohort, separate from the approximately 610-subject first cohort, supplied the donors. The TCR was taken from a man aged 18 to 35 in good health and CMV-seronegative. Sequenced sample: PBMCs. The chain employs TRBV14 and TRBJ2-7, with 9 nucleotides matching TRBD1. The CDR3 nucleotides read TGTGCCAGCAGCCTTCTCCGGACAGGGGATAACGAGCAGTACTTC. Its protein is CASSLLRTGDNEQYF.